This is a list of T cell receptor beta chains from one sample in a study of blood T cell repertoires in COVID-19. Repertoires were generated with immunoSEQ multiplex PCR, while TCRdb's copy carries only in-frame clones and drops some. The sample shows about 150,000 clones, roughly nine tenths of them seen only once. The sequencing sample was made of peripheral blood. These receptors all come from a man in his forties or fifties with acute or convalescent COVID-19. CDR3s include the opening cysteine and the closing phenylalanine or tryptophan. D genes are given only for firm matches. Clone size is not always given. Where it is, it says once, few, many or a class for expanded clones.

-	TRBJ2-5	few	TRBV7-2	CASSPTWVGLSRGTQYF	TGTGCCAGCAGCCCAACTTGGGTGGGACTGTCAAGAGGGACCCAGTACTTC
-	TRBJ2-7	-	TRBV2	CAIRRSSYEQYF	TGTGCCATCCGGAGGAGCTCCTACGAGCAGTACTTC
TRBD1	TRBJ2-3	-	TRBV4-2	CASSRQGGTDTQYF	TGTGCCAGCAGCCGACAGGGAGGCACAGATACGCAGTATTTT
-	TRBJ2-3	-	TRBV9	CASSVEAGTGGWNTQYF	TGTGCCAGCAGCGTAGAAGCGGGAACAGGGGGTTGGAATACGCAGTATTTT
-	TRBJ1-5	-	TRBV18	CASSKDRNQPQHF	TGTGCCAGCTCTAAGGACAGAAATCAGCCCCAGCATTTT
TRBD1	TRBJ1-2	-	TRBV29-1	CSVAGGGYGYTF	TGCAGCGTTGCAGGGGGCGGCTATGGCTACACCTTC
TRBD2	TRBJ2-3	-	TRBV28	CASYGAGGLADTQYF	TGTGCCAGCTACGGGGCGGGAGGGCTCGCAGATACGCAGTATTTT
-	TRBJ1-1	-	TRBV6-4	CASSEQGMNTEAFF	TGTGCCAGCAGTGAACAGGGAATGAACACTGAAGCTTTCTTT
-	TRBJ2-6	-	TRBV7-8	CASSLGRIHSGANVLTF	TGTGCCAGCAGCCTTGGGAGGATCCACTCTGGGGCCAACGTCCTGACTTTC
-	TRBJ1-6	-	TRBV14	CASSQYSGGSYNSPLHF	TGTGCCAGCAGCCAATATTCTGGGGGGTCCTATAATTCACCCCTCCACTTT
-	TRBJ2-5	few	TRBV19	CASSMLQGQETQYF	TGTGCCAGTAGTATGCTACAGGGTCAAGAGACCCAGTACTTC
TRBD1	TRBJ1-4	-	TRBV2	CASSEGDRDNEKLFF	TGTGCCAGCAGTGAAGGGGACAGGGATAATGAAAAACTGTTTTTT
-	TRBJ1-1	once	TRBV2	CASSVTSSNTEAFF	TGTGCCAGCAGTGTTACGAGTTCGAACACTGAAGCTTTCTTT
-	TRBJ1-1	-	TRBV27	CASSLQGTNTEAFF	TGTGCCAGCAGTCTCCAGGGAACGAACACTGAAGCTTTCTTT
-	TRBJ1-5	-	TRBV4-1	CASSQEINQPQHF	TGCGCCAGCAGCCAAGAAATAAATCAGCCCCAGCATTTT
-	TRBJ1-5	-	TRBV6-1	CASSDGPLEPQHF	TGTGCCAGCAGTGATGGCCCCCTTGAGCCCCAGCATTTT
TRBD2	TRBJ2-1	-	TRBV9	CASSATSEKYNEQFF	TGTGCCAGCAGCGCCACTAGCGAAAAATACAATGAGCAGTTCTTC
-	TRBJ1-6	-	TRBV2	CASSLRSSLSSYNSPLHF	TGTGCCAGCAGCCTACGGTCATCCTTGAGCTCCTATAATTCACCCCTCCACTTT
-	TRBJ1-2	-	TRBV6-5	CAGSYSSFGGAHGYTF	TGTGCCGGCAGTTACTCGAGTTTCGGGGGGGCGCATGGCTACACCTTC
-	TRBJ1-5	few	TRBV19	CASSIGGGGNQPQHF	TGTGCCAGTAGTATAGGAGGGGGTGGCAATCAGCCCCAGCATTTT
-	TRBJ2-7	once	TRBV15	CATSRDGGPSYEQYF	TGTGCCACCAGCAGAGATGGGGGCCCCTCCTACGAGCAGTACTTC
TRBD1	TRBJ1-6	-	TRBV6-5	CASSTGGWNSPLHF	TGTGCCAGCAGTACAGGGGGTTGGAATTCACCCCTCCACTTT